The T cell receptor (beta chain) described here comes from a study of T cells in Graves' hyperthyroidism and ophthalmopathy. On the study more broadly: Peripheral blood samples were taken at initial diagnosis, prior to any treatment. Findings and limits, study-wide: Most thyroid clonotypes expanded above 0.001 appeared in blood too.

This clonotype was recorded a few times. The antigen is unknown. Recently diagnosed hyperthyroidism of less than 2 months' duration affected patients aged 18 to 65. Researchers barred patients who had uncontrolled infection, other autoimmune disease, pregnancy or lactation. Germline trimming cut 8 bases from V and 2 bases from J; bases unmatched to any gene: 4. This CDR3 spans 14 amino acids. CDR1 is WSHSY, CDR2 SAAADI, per germline. TCR beta CDR3 region amplification was performed from RNA transcripts. HTBI primers were employed in a first-round RT-PCR of the TCR CDR3. Each CDR3 protein gets one entry after TCRdb re-called the multiplex PCR reads with MiXCR. The data show about 560,000 distinct CDR3 sequences, roughly a sixth seen once.

Sequences were obtained from blood. The clonotype was recovered from a woman aged 18-35 years with Graves' hyperthyroidism. This chain connects TRBV10-2 to TRBJ1-5; 9 bases line up with TRBD1. DNA of the CDR3: TGCGCCAGCCGGACAGGGGTCGGCAATCAGCCCCAGCATTTT. Protein sequence: CASRTGVGNQPQHF.